This T cell receptor (beta chain) was captured by sequencing in a study of T cells in pancreatic ductal adenocarcinoma. Clones were sequenced by immunoSEQ multiplex PCR, and TCRdb holds only the in-frame ones, with some missing. The sample records over 100,000 clones, 90% to 95% being singletons. The selected patients with pancreatic ductal adenocarcinoma had surgery but no neoadjuvant therapy. The CDR3 runs to 14 residues. Trimming shortened V by 2 bases and J by 4 bases, and 13 bases separated the two germline ends. Looked up from germline, CDR1 is SGHNT and CDR2 is YYREEE (reference sequence). Sequenced input: PBMCs. The gene calls are TRBV5-4 and TRBJ2-7; D ambiguous. The TCR originated in a human donor with pancreatic ductal adenocarcinoma. In DNA form, the CDR3 reads TGTGCCAGCAGCTTCGGAATAGGAGCGTACGAGCAGTACTTC. Translated: CASSFGIGAYEQYF.